The 29 T cell receptor beta chains below all came from one sample that was sequenced in a study of control samples from healthy donors and cancer patients. TCRdb's table, derived via immunoSEQ multiplex PCR, lists solely in-frame clones and lacks some. Of approximately 140,000 clones listed, more than 85% are singletons. The sequencing sample was made of blood. The receptors here all came from a man between 18 and 35 years old in good health.

The chain carries TRBV9 and TRBJ2-5, with D possibly called TRBD1 or TRBD2 (5 bases each). CDR1 SGDLS and CDR2 YYNGEE come from the germline V gene. This CDR3 is built from 15 residues. Trimming removed 4 bases from V and 2 bases from J, with 15 bases in between. The chain's CDR3 is CASSPTGTDQETQYF. The CDR3 DNA reads TGTGCCAGCAGCCCCACCGGGACGGATCAAGAGACCCAGTACTTC.

This chain connects TRBV5-1 to TRBJ2-1, with 11 bases lining up with TRBD2. V dropped 0 bases and J dropped 3; count of bases not matched to a gene: 5. Germline loops: CDR1 SGHRS, CDR2 YFSETQ. The CDR3 runs 17 residues. CDR3 DNA sequence: TGCGCCAGCAGCTTGGGGAGCGGGACTAGCGGCTACAATGAGCAGTTCTTC. Amino acid sequence: CASSLGSGTSGYNEQFF.

The chain uses TRBV19 and TRBJ1-5, with D uncertain. Per germline, CDR1 LNHDA and CDR2 SQIVND (reference sequence). The CDR3 is 12 residues long. Trimming left V 7 bases short and J 2 bases short, with 6 bases between. CDR3: CASKLGNQPQHF. For the CDR3, the DNA is TGTGCCAGTAAACTTGGCAATCAGCCCCAGCATTTT.

The genes are TRBV3-1 (or the pseudogene TRBV3-2) and TRBJ2-7; D possibly corresponds to TRBD1 (5 bases). The V end was cut by 2 bases, the J end by 4 bases, with 24 bases between. Germline loops: CDR1 LGHDT, CDR2 YNNKEL (reference sequence). CDR3 length equals 18 residues. The DNA for the CDR3 is TGTGCCAGCAGCCAAAAAGAACCAACAGGAAGGATAGTTTACGAGCAGTACTTC. It translates to CASSQKEPTGRIVYEQYF.

V and J are TRBV4-2 and TRBJ1-2, with TRBD1 as a possible D gene (5 bases). The germline V gene has CDR1 LGHNA and CDR2 YNFKEQ. V lost 4 bases to trimming and J lost 0 bases, with 12 bases between them. There are 15 residues in the CDR3. This CDR3 is CASSRADTPNYGYTF. CDR3 in DNA: TGTGCCAGCAGCCGAGCGGACACCCCTAACTATGGCTACACCTTC.

The chain joins TRBV14 to TRBJ1-2; 8 nucleotides agree with TRBD1. The CDR3 covers 18 residues. V lost 4 bases to trimming and J lost 6 bases; unmatched junction nucleotides: 19. Germline CDR1 is SGHDN and CDR2 is FVKESK. CDR3 in amino acids: CASSRLRWAGGAGDGYTF. CDR3 in DNA: TGTGCCAGCAGCCGACTCCGCTGGGCAGGGGGCGCCGGTGATGGCTACACCTTC.

The rearrangement joins TRBV10-1 to TRBJ2-3; tentatively, D is TRBD2 (5 bases). The CDR3 runs 14 residues. From germline, CDR1 is WNHNN and CDR2 SYGVQD (reference sequence). V dropped 6 bases and J dropped 2 bases, with 12 bases sitting between them. CDR3: CASSPEGPTDTQYF. CDR3 DNA sequence: TGCGCCAGCAGCCCCGAGGGTCCCACAGATACGCAGTATTTT.

The chain has TRBV19 and TRBJ1-2; no clear D. Per germline, CDR1 LNHDA and CDR2 SQIVND (reference sequence). The ends were cut back, 6 bases at V and 4 bases at J, with 12 bases in the middle. The CDR3 loop spans 13 amino acids. The CDR3 nucleotides read TGTGCCAGTAGCCCCGGGCCTTTCTATGGCTACACCTTC. Protein sequence: CASSPGPFYGYTF.

The V call is TRBV6-5, the J call TRBJ2-2; D remains ambiguous. The CDR3 spans 15 residues. Trimming pared 3 bases from V and 0 bases from J, leaving 8 bases between. Germline V CDR1 and CDR2: MNHEY, SVGAGI. This CDR3 reads CASSYFQANTGELFF. CDR3 DNA sequence: TGTGCCAGCAGTTATTTCCAGGCGAACACCGGGGAGCTGTTTTTT.

The V call is TRBV29-1, the J call TRBJ1-1; D unclear. The germline V and J ends were trimmed by 6 bases and 3 bases, with 17 bases remaining between them. The CDR3 has 14 residues. Germline lookup yields CDR1 SQVTM and CDR2 ANQGSEA. CDR3: CSVTPGPQDTEAFF. Here the CDR3 DNA reads TGCAGCGTGACACCGGGCCCTCAGGACACTGAAGCTTTCTTT. The whole variable domain, remainder taken from reference TRBV29-1 and TRBJ1-1, is SAVISQKPSRDICQRGTSLTIQCQVDSQVTMMFWYRQQPGQSLTLIATANQGSEATYESGFVIDKFPISRPNLTFSTLTVSNMSPEDSSIYLCSVTPGPQDTEAFFGQGTRLTVV.

V usage is TRBV10-3 and J usage is TRBJ1-1; TRBD1 matches at 10 bases. The ends lost 11 bases at V and 1 base at J; junction bases unmatched: 4. The CDR3 has 13 residues. CDR1 ENHRY and CDR2 SYGVKD come from the germline V gene. The chain's CDR3 is CAARDRGNTEAFF. The DNA of the CDR3 is TGTGCCGCCCGGGACAGGGGGAACACTGAAGCTTTCTTT.

The CDR3 bases are TGTGCCAGCTCACCAGTCTTGGGGCTGGACCCTGAAGCTTTCTTT. This codes for CASSPVLGLDPEAFF. This chain connects TRBV18 to TRBJ1-1; TRBD1 might be the D (5 bases). The V gene lost 2 bases and the J gene lost 6 bases, with 16 bases spanning the gap. Germline V gene sequence: CDR1 KGHSH, CDR2 LQKENI. The length of the CDR3 is 15 residues.

The chain recombines TRBV28 with TRBJ2-2; 12 positions agree with TRBD2. V lost 5 bases to trimming and J lost 3 bases; unmatched junction nucleotides: 4. Per germline, CDR1 MDHEN and CDR2 SYDVKM. This CDR3 is built from 16 residues. CDR3 in amino acids: CASSAGTSGHTGELFF. As DNA, the CDR3 is TGTGCCAGCAGTGCAGGGACTAGCGGGCACACCGGGGAGCTGTTTTTT. Drawing the rest from reference TRBV28 and TRBJ2-2, the complete variable domain is DVKVTQSSRYLVKRTGEKVFLECVQDMDHENMFWYRQDPGLGLRLIYFSYDVKMKEKGDIPEGYSVSREKKERFSLILESASTNQTSMYLCASSAGTSGHTGELFFGEGSRLTVL.

This rearrangement joins TRBV24-1 to TRBJ1-2; 7 bases fit TRBD1. The CDR3 totals 15 residues. The ends lost 3 bases at V and 0 bases at J; junction bases unmatched: 3. Germline V CDR1 and CDR2: KGHDR, SFDVKD. CDR3 protein: CATSDPGTANYGYTF. CDR3 DNA: TGTGCCACCAGTGATCCCGGGACAGCTAACTATGGCTACACCTTC.

The genes are TRBV10-2 and TRBJ1-1; D remains ambiguous. The ends were cut back, 7 bases at V and 2 bases at J, with 20 bases in the middle. The length of the CDR3 is 16 residues. Germline V lookup: CDR1 WSHSY, CDR2 SAAADI. This chain's CDR3 is CASIDPWTELNTEAFF. CDR3 sequence (DNA): TGCGCCAGCATAGACCCATGGACGGAACTTAACACTGAAGCTTTCTTT.

The V call is TRBV3-1 (or the pseudogene TRBV3-2), the J call TRBJ2-7; D is uncertain. The V end lost 0 bases, the J end lost 6 bases, and 3 bases lay between the germline ends. The germline gives CDR1 LGHDT, CDR2 YNNKEL (reference sequence). The CDR3 runs 11 residues. In DNA form, the CDR3 reads TGTGCCAGCAGCCAAGAGGTCGAGCAGTACTTC. Its protein is CASSQEVEQYF.

The gene calls are TRBV29-1 and TRBJ2-7; D is unclear. Germline-derived CDR1 and CDR2 are SQVTM and ANQGSEA. The V end was cut by 2 bases, the J end by 3 bases, with 17 bases between. CDR3 length: 15 amino acids. CDR3 coding DNA: TGCAGCGTTGAATTAAAAGAGGACGGCGGCTACGAGCAGTACTTC. Translation: CSVELKEDGGYEQYF.

The chain has TRBV27 and TRBJ1-1; 12 nucleotides match TRBD1. With V trimmed by 7 bases and J by 8 bases, 14 bases remained unmatched. The CDR3 is made up of 16 amino acids. From germline, CDR1 is MNHEY and CDR2 SMNVEV (reference sequence). The CDR3 reads CASTPLSRDRGLEAFF. CDR3 sequence (DNA): TGTGCCAGCACGCCTTTATCCCGGGACAGGGGGCTGGAAGCTTTCTTT.

V gene TRBV4-1 combines with J gene TRBJ1-1; D is possibly TRBD1 (5 bases). Germline V CDR1 and CDR2: MGHRA, YSYEKL. The CDR3 is 22 residues long. Deletions cut 0 bases from V and 0 bases from J, with 29 bases between. Here the CDR3 reads CASSQDETGPLPFPPMNTEAFF. CDR3 coding DNA: TGCGCCAGCAGCCAAGATGAGACGGGACCCCTCCCTTTTCCACCGATGAACACTGAAGCTTTCTTT.

CDR3 sequence: CASSPRASGGYEQYF. CDR3 bases: TGCGCCAGCAGCCCCAGGGCTAGCGGGGGTTACGAGCAGTACTTC. The chain links TRBV5-1 to TRBJ2-7, with 10 bases identical to TRBD2. Losses at the gene ends were 4 bases for V and 4 bases for J; bases not matched to a gene: 8. This CDR3 spans 15 amino acids. CDR1 is SGHRS, CDR2 YFSETQ, per germline.

V is TRBV13 and J is TRBJ1-5; maybe TRBD1 (6 bases). Trimming stripped 7 bases from V and 8 bases from J, with 15 bases between. The CDR3 sequence is 13 residues long. Germline values: CDR1 PRHDT, CDR2 FYEKMQ (reference sequence). CDR3 loop: CASTEGEVEPQHF. The CDR3, as DNA: TGTGCCAGCACCGAGGGGGAGGTTGAGCCCCAGCATTTT.

The chain employs TRBV27 and TRBJ2-3; D uncertain. The CDR3 covers 15 residues. From germline, CDR1 is MNHEY and CDR2 SMNVEV (reference sequence). V lost 1 base and J lost 0, with 8 bases in between. CDR3 region: CASSLWATSTDTQYF. The CDR3 coding sequence is TGTGCCAGCAGTTTATGGGCGACGAGCACAGATACGCAGTATTTT.

In its sample, this clone was seen once. The rearrangement uses TRBV6-5 and TRBJ2-2; 8 bases match TRBD1. Per germline, CDR1 MNHEY and CDR2 SVGAGI. The CDR3 totals 16 residues. V trimming: 2 bases; J trimming: 5 bases; junction bases outside the gene matches: 7. This CDR3 reads CASSYRTGSGTGELFF. In DNA form, the CDR3 reads TGTGCCAGCAGTTACAGGACAGGGAGCGGGACCGGGGAGCTGTTTTTT.

This rearrangement joins TRBV6-5 to TRBJ2-7; D possibly corresponds to TRBD2 (5 bases). Germline CDR1 reads MNHEY; CDR2 reads SVGAGI. The CDR3 is 13 amino acids. V lost 5 bases to trimming and J lost 2 bases, with 10 bases between them. CDR3 in amino acids: CASSPAAAYEQYF. CDR3 DNA sequence: TGTGCCAGCAGTCCAGCGGCGGCCTACGAGCAGTACTTC.

CDR3 nucleotide sequence: TGTGCCAGCAGCTTACAGGGAAACCAAGAGACCCAGTACTTC. Translation: CASSLQGNQETQYF. The chain joins TRBV5-4 to TRBJ2-5, with D perhaps matching TRBD1 (6 bases). CDR3 length equals 14 residues. V gave up 2 bases and J gave up 0 bases, with 8 bases separating them. Germline V gene sequence: CDR1 SGHNT, CDR2 YYREEE (reference sequence). The complete variable domain, with remaining parts taken from reference TRBV5-4 and TRBJ2-5, reads ETGVTQSPTHLIKTRGQQVTLRCSSQSGHNTVSWYQQALGQGPQFIFQYYREEENGRGNFPPRFSGLQFPNYSSELNVNALELDDSALYLCASSLQGNQETQYFGPGTRLLVL.

The chain recombines TRBV10-3 with TRBJ1-6; 12 nucleotides agree with TRBD1. Trimming cost V 10 bases and J 8 bases; bases outside gene matches: 15. Germline CDR1 reads ENHRY; CDR2 reads SYGVKD. CDR3 length equals 17 residues. The CDR3 loop is CATTGTGGLLGDSPLHF. DNA of the CDR3: TGTGCCACCACCGGGACAGGGGGCCTACTAGGGGATTCACCCCTCCACTTT.

The chain has TRBV28 and TRBJ1-2, with D unresolved. V gave up 5 bases and J gave up 0 bases, with 16 bases separating them. The CDR3 loop spans 16 amino acids. Germline lookup yields CDR1 MDHEN and CDR2 SYDVKM. CDR3 coding DNA: TGTGCCAGCAGTCCAACGCTGGATCAGGCTAACTATGGCTACACCTTC. It yields the protein CASSPTLDQANYGYTF.

V is TRBV11-3 and J is TRBJ2-2, with a possible D match to TRBD1 (5 bases). Germline loops: CDR1 SGHNT, CDR2 YENEEA. V lost 2 bases, J lost 8 bases, and 9 bases lay in between. This CDR3 spans 13 amino acids. The CDR3 protein is CASSLQGKGELFF. Here the CDR3 DNA reads TGTGCCAGCAGCTTACAGGGCAAAGGGGAGCTGTTTTTT. Complete variable domain (other parts from reference TRBV11-3 and TRBJ2-2): EAGVVQSPRYKIIEKKQPVAFWCNPISGHNTLYWYLQNLGQGPELLIRYENEEAVDDSQLPKDRFSAERLKGVDSTLKIQPAELGDSAVYLCASSLQGKGELFFGEGSRLTVL.

The chain is built from TRBV12-3 or TRBV12-4 and TRBJ1-2; D is perhaps TRBD1 (5 bases). The CDR3 is 11 amino acids. V was cut by 7 bases and J by 8 bases, with 11 bases left in between. CDR3 bases: TGTGCCAGCAAATCCGGGGGGGGCTACACCTTC. Translated, it gives CASKSGGGYTF.